This T cell receptor (beta chain) is from a study of T cell repertoires in cytomegalovirus infection (dated by TCRdb to about 2019). In the study overall: Recently identified HLA-C-restricted CMV epitopes, whose presentation resists viral immunomodulation, were targeted by peptide stimulations together with well-studied HLA-B-restricted epitopes. Donor HLA type was relevant to the analysis, because carriage of CMV infection together with the matching HLA type was indicated by public TCR beta signatures. The full study reports these points: The ex vivo response was dominated by HLA-C-restricted CMV-specific TCR beta clonotypes, which also provided the single most frequent clonotype in two of eight donors. In both this cohort and an independent roughly 330-donor cohort, the cumulative frequency of public TCR beta family members distinguished carriers of CMV infection plus the relevant HLA type.

This clonotype was observed a handful of times. No cognate antigen has been identified for it. Base qualities are missing; no much larger clone stands one base away. Instrument used: Illumina HiSeq 1500. Using fastp at Q25 and MiXCR, TCRdb reprocessed the public reads and kept productive beta chains. Each CDR3 protein gets just one entry, which takes the most common genes and DNA from the rows behind it. The sample data list around 900,000 distinct CDR3 sequences, and approximately 30% of these were observed just once. The ten largest clones add up to around 15% of the sample. Interpreted using the paper, the treatment or condition label stands for: in vitro stimulation with specific CMV peptide epitopes to enrich CMV-specific T cells. According to the germline V gene (reference sequence), CDR1 reads PRHDT and CDR2 reads FYEKMQ. Including the terminal cysteine and phenylalanine, the CDR3 comprises 15 residues. Of all the DNA, just the CDR3 is kept, 45 bases in frame from base 1. The germline ends are 10 bases apart after V is trimmed by 4 bases and J by 0 bases.

Sequences were derived from cultured CD8+ T cells from PBMCs, sampled from culture after CMV antigen stimulation. This TCR was recovered from a human donor in good health (CMV status not recorded). Some clones in this sample may be carry-over from other donors' samples. The chain is made from TRBV13 and TRBJ1-5; too little of a D gene remains to name it. The encoded CDR3 is CASSYGPGSNQPQHF. The bases read TGTGCCAGCAGCTACGGGCCAGGTAGCAATCAGCCCCAGCATTTT.